These T cell receptor beta chains were read from a single sample in a study of technical replicates of blood from a few donors. Sequencing was performed with immunoSEQ multiplex PCR; in TCRdb, only in-frame clones are kept and a portion is missing. The table records 90,000 to 100,000 clones, less than 95% of them present only once. The sample taken for sequencing was T cells isolated from PBMCs. The receptors were gathered from a human donor in good health. CDR3s include the opening cysteine and the closing phenylalanine or tryptophan. The D gene is left open where the match is weak. Size is omitted from some rows. Given values are once, few, many or a class for expanded clones.

CDR3	DNA	size	V	J	length	D
CASHETQYF	TGTGCCAGCCATGAGACCCAGTACTTC	NA	TRBV21-1	TRBJ2-5	9	NA
CASSEPRDYNITDTQYF	TGCGCCAGCAGTGAGCCACGGGACTACAACATAACAGATACGCAGTATTTT	NA	TRBV10-2	TRBJ2-3	17	TRBD2
CATSSMDRGGNEQYF	TGTGCCACCAGCAGCATGGACAGGGGAGGGAACGAGCAGTACTTC	NA	TRBV15	TRBJ2-7	15	TRBD1
CASSDIGRGTEAFF	TGTGCCAGCAGTGATATTGGAAGGGGCACTGAAGCTTTCTTT	NA	TRBV6-1	TRBJ1-1	14	NA
CASSPSGFAADTQYF	TGTGCCAGCAGCCCCTCAGGGTTTGCCGCAGATACGCAGTATTTT	few	TRBV11-2	TRBJ2-3	15	NA
CASSPGYEQYF	TGCGCCAGCAGCCCAGGCTACGAGCAGTACTTC	NA	TRBV5-1	TRBJ2-7	11	NA
CASSYSGTGGEGYTF	TGTGCCAGCAGTTACTCGGGGACAGGGGGCGAAGGCTACACCTTC	NA	TRBV6-5	TRBJ1-2	15	TRBD1
CASIRAGMAEPQHF	TGTGCCAGTATTCGGGCAGGGATGGCGGAGCCCCAGCATTTT	NA	TRBV19	TRBJ1-5	14	NA
CASSPGGDTEAFF	TGTGCCAGCAGCCCGGGGGGAGACACTGAAGCTTTCTTT	NA	TRBV28	TRBJ1-1	13	NA
CASSTTSSYGYTF	TGCGCCAGCAGCACAACAAGTTCCTATGGCTACACCTTC	NA	TRBV5-1	TRBJ1-2	13	NA
CANSPPSACTDTQYF	TGTGCCAATTCCCCACCTAGCGCGTGCACAGATACGCAGTATTTT	NA	TRBV21-1	TRBJ2-3	15	NA
CAMGTGSTEAFF	TGTGCCATGGGGACAGGGAGCACTGAAGCTTTCTTT	NA	TRBV19	TRBJ1-1	12	TRBD1
CAGSTTGEDTEAFF	TGCGCCGGCAGTACGACAGGGGAAGACACTGAAGCTTTCTTT	NA	TRBV23-1	TRBJ1-1	14	TRBD1
CASRPNRGSSRATTGELFF	TGTGCCAGCAGACCCAACAGGGGAAGTAGCAGGGCGACCACCGGGGAGCTGTTTTTT	NA	TRBV28	TRBJ2-2	19	TRBD1
CASSPRSSREGANEQFF	TGTGCCAGCAGCCCGCGATCTTCCCGGGAGGGGGCAAATGAGCAGTTCTTC	NA	TRBV5-4	TRBJ2-1	17	NA
CASSVGGQGQGNEQFF	TGTGCCAGCAGCGTAGGGGGACAGGGTCAAGGCAATGAGCAGTTCTTC	NA	TRBV9	TRBJ2-1	16	TRBD1
CASLPWGQLNTEAFF	TGTGCCAGCCTCCCCTGGGGACAGCTTAACACTGAAGCTTTCTTT	NA	TRBV6-5	TRBJ1-1	15	TRBD1
CASSVNSHTEAFF	TGTGCCAGCAGTGTTAACTCCCACACTGAAGCTTTCTTT	NA	TRBV6-4	TRBJ1-1	13	NA